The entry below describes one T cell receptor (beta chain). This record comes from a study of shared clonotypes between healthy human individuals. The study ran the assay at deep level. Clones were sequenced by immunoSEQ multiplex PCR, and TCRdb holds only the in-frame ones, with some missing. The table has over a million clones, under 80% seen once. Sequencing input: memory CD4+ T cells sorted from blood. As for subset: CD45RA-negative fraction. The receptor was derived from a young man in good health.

Here the CDR3 DNA reads TGTGCCAGCAGGGGGACAGGGGACACCGGGGAGCTGTTTTTT. It specifies CASRGTGDTGELFF. This chain uses TRBV6-1 with TRBJ2-2; 10 bases fit TRBD1. The CDR3 sequence is 14 residues long. V lost 6 bases to trimming and J lost 3 bases; unmatched junction nucleotides: 1. CDR1 is MNHNS and CDR2 is SASEGT in the germline V gene.